The source of this T cell receptor beta chain is a study of blood T cell repertoires in COVID-19. The repertoire was sequenced with immunoSEQ multiplex PCR; TCRdb's copy has only in-frame clones and lacks some. The sample holds hundreds of thousands of clones, 86% seen once. V was clipped by 4 bases and J by 6 bases, with 8 bases between them. The germline V gene has CDR1 SGHKS and CDR2 YYEKEE (reference sequence). The CDR3 consists of 12 residues. The gene calls are TRBV5-5 and TRBJ1-5, with D perhaps TRBD1 (5 bases). The clonotype comes from a woman aged 25 to 39 with active or convalescent COVID-19. The sample was peripheral blood. The CDR3 region has the DNA TGTGCCAGCAGCGGGACTGGTCAGCCCCAGCATTTT. This encodes CASSGTGQPQHF.